These T cell receptor beta chains were read from a single sample in a study of memory B cells and T cells in multiple sclerosis. These receptors' antigens are unknown. Method: immunoSEQ multiplex PCR; TCRdb's copy keeps in-frame clones and lacks some. This sample has some 48,000 clones, with about four fifths found just once. The source material was PBMCs from blood kept in culture. The receptors were gathered from a human donor with multiple sclerosis. The CDR3 runs from the conserved cysteine through the conserved F or W. D genes are given only for firm matches. Expanded clones are given a class, and other clones once, few, many or no size at all.

abundance	d_gene	j_gene	v_gene	CDR3aa	CDR3nt
.	.	TRBJ1-2	TRBV9	CASSATSRAVGIYTF	TGTGCCAGCAGCGCGACTTCCCGGGCCGTAGGAATCTACACCTTC
.	.	TRBJ2-1	TRBV6-4	CASSARGAGEQFF	TGTGCCAGCAGTGCCAGGGGGGCCGGTGAGCAGTTCTTC
.	.	TRBJ1-6	TRBV7-6	CASSLEGLNSPLHF	TGTGCCAGCAGCTTAGAGGGGCTGAATTCACCCCTCCACTTT
.	.	TRBJ2-7	TRBV6-1	CASTRTGSPSYEQYF	TGTGCCAGCACCCGGACGGGCAGCCCTTCCTACGAGCAGTACTTC
once	.	TRBJ2-2	TRBV14	CASSRFDWGNTGELFF	TGTGCCAGCAGCAGGTTTGACTGGGGGAACACCGGGGAGCTGTTTTTT
.	.	TRBJ2-3	TRBV4-3	CASSQVQTTDTQYF	TGCGCCAGCAGCCAAGTTCAGACCACAGATACGCAGTATTTT
.	.	TRBJ2-7	TRBV28	CASSWPIKGSSYEQYF	TGTGCCAGCAGTTGGCCGATCAAGGGAAGCTCCTACGAGCAGTACTTC
.	.	TRBJ2-3	TRBV15	CATGSRSDTQYF	TGTGCCACCGGGAGTAGGTCGGATACGCAGTATTTT
.	.	TRBJ1-6	TRBV18	CASSPRTDKRTPLHF	TGTGCCAGCTCACCAAGGACAGATAAGAGGACACCCCTCCACTTT
.	.	TRBJ1-3	TRBV7-6	CASSLRTSSGNTIYF	TGTGCCAGCAGCTTACGGACGAGCTCTGGAAACACCATATATTTT
once	.	TRBJ2-7	TRBV6-5	CASSRSDWDYEQYF	TGTGCCAGCAGCCGTTCGGACTGGGACTACGAGCAGTACTTC
.	.	TRBJ2-3	TRBV30	CAWSVGDTQYF	TGTGCCTGGAGTGTTGGAGATACGCAGTATTTT
.	.	TRBJ2-5	TRBV19	CASSMEVLETQYF	TGTGCCAGTAGTATGGAGGTTCTGGAGACCCAGTACTTC
few	.	TRBJ1-6	TRBV19	CASSISPGPNSPLHF	TGTGCCAGTAGTATATCCCCGGGACCGAATTCACCCCTCCACTTT
.	.	TRBJ2-5	TRBV5-1	CASSLEVRGKTQYF	TGCGCCAGCAGCTTGGAAGTCCGGGGTAAGACCCAGTACTTC
once	.	TRBJ1-1	TRBV5-1	CASSLSGMDTEAFF	TGCGCCAGCAGCTTGTCGGGGATGGACACTGAAGCTTTCTTT
.	.	TRBJ1-5	TRBV19	CASSPGGRSNQPQHF	TGTGCCAGTAGTCCGGGGGGCAGGAGCAATCAGCCCCAGCATTTT
.	.	TRBJ1-4	TRBV4-3	CASSQEWGVREKLFF	TGCGCCAGCAGCCAAGAATGGGGTGTGAGGGAAAAACTGTTTTTT
.	.	TRBJ1-6	TRBV13	CASSSAGSSYNSPHHF	TGTGCCAGCAGCTCAGCAGGGAGCTCCTATAATTCACCCCACCACTTT
.	.	TRBJ2-1	TRBV6-6	CASRGVGWGDNEQFF	TGTGCCAGCAGAGGAGTGGGGTGGGGAGATAATGAGCAGTTCTTC
.	.	TRBJ2-5	TRBV30	CAWSVGGAWETQYF	TGTGCCTGGAGTGTAGGGGGGGCCTGGGAGACCCAGTACTTC
.	.	TRBJ1-1	TRBV7-9	CASSLTQETEAFF	TGTGCCAGCAGCTTAACCCAGGAGACTGAAGCTTTCTTT
.	.	TRBJ1-1	TRBV27	CASSVQLNTEAFF	TGTGCCAGCAGTGTACAACTGAACACTGAAGCTTTCTTT
.	.	TRBJ1-4	TRBV21-1	CASSRGGGQEDEKLFF	TGTGCCAGCAGCAGAGGTGGCGGACAGGAGGATGAAAAACTGTTTTTT
.	TRBD1	TRBJ1-4	TRBV2	CASSEIQGAEKLFF	TGTGCCAGCAGTGAAATCCAGGGGGCGGAAAAACTGTTTTTT
.	.	TRBJ1-4	TRBV29-1	CSVEEHRVGEKLFF	TGCAGCGTTGAAGAGCACAGGGTAGGAGAAAAACTGTTTTTT
.	TRBD2	TRBJ2-2	TRBV6-6	CASSHGLAGTGELFF	TGTGCCAGCAGTCACGGACTAGCGGGGACCGGGGAGCTGTTTTTT
.	TRBD2	TRBJ2-1	TRBV4-3	CASSQDSSGGTGEQFF	TGCGCCAGCAGCCAGGACTCTAGCGGGGGGACGGGTGAGCAGTTCTTC
.	.	TRBJ1-6	TRBV9	CASSLGGAGNNSPLHF	TGTGCCAGCAGCCTGGGGGGCGCAGGGAATAATTCACCCCTCCACTTT